This T cell receptor beta chain was observed in a study of blood T cell repertoires in COVID-19. Using immunoSEQ multiplex PCR, the repertoire was profiled, and TCRdb retains in-frame clones only, with some absent. This table has about 200,000 clones, approximately 80% appearing once. Trimming took 4 bases from V and 11 from J, leaving 10 bases between them. CDR3 length: 12 residues. Germline values: CDR1 KGHDR, CDR2 SFDVKD. This chain joins TRBV24-1 and TRBJ2-2, with D perhaps matching TRBD1 (5 bases). The TCR comes from a man in his forties or fifties with acute or convalescent COVID-19. The specimen was peripheral blood. The CDR3 reads CATSEGDSELFF. The CDR3, as DNA: TGTGCCACCAGTGAAGGTGACAGTGAGCTGTTTTTT.